The clone carrying this T cell receptor (beta chain) has only a few counts. This entry belongs to a study of CD8 T cells in ankylosing spondylitis. Germline CDR1 reads MNHNS; CDR2 reads SASEGT. This CDR3 comprises 13 residues. Between the trimmed V and J ends, which lost 3 bases and 6 bases, there was a span of 9 bases. MiXCR was run by TCRdb on the 5' RACE reads, yielding one entry per CDR3 protein. The table lists over 200,000 distinct CDR3 sequences, roughly a tenth of them singletons. The clonotype was recovered from a male donor with ankylosing spondylitis or in good health (not recorded which). What was sequenced was blood, either unsorted or a sorted T cell fraction (not recorded which). This chain links TRBV6-1 with TRBJ1-5; tentatively, D is TRBD1 (5 bases). In nucleotides, the CDR3 is TGTGCCAGCAGTGAGGCGGGGCGTCAGCCCCAGCATTTT. Residues: CASSEAGRQPQHF.